The 6 T cell receptor beta chains below come from one sample, sequenced in a study of shared T cell receptors in the human thymus. Assay used: immunoSEQ multiplex PCR; TCRdb lists only in-frame clones, some missing. This sample has some 760,000 clones, with approximately 85% found just once. These data were likewise used in another study, on human thymus T cells.

The sequenced sample was thymocytes. The receptors were sampled from a girl under three years old with a congenital heart defect.

The chain combines TRBV28 with TRBJ2-2, with 11 bases matching TRBD2. Germline V gene sequence: CDR1 MDHEN, CDR2 SYDVKM. This CDR3 has 16 residues. V lost 6 bases and J lost 1; bases outside the gene matches: 4. CDR3 nucleotide sequence: TGTGCCAGCAGCCCCACTAGCGGGGGGAACACCGGGGAGCTGTTTTTT. Protein product: CASSPTSGGNTGELFF.

The rearrangement links TRBV6-5 to TRBJ2-7, with TRBD1 as a possible D gene (5 bases). Germline V gene data show CDR1 as MNHEY and CDR2 as SVGAGI. The CDR3 consists of 11 residues. The V end was cut by 6 bases, the J end by 3 bases, with 6 bases between. CDR3 in DNA: TGTGCCAGCAGAGGGGTCTACGAGCAGTACTTC. Its protein is CASRGVYEQYF.

J is TRBJ1-1 and V is TRBV27; D call uncertain. Between the trimmed V and J ends, which lost 3 bases and 5 bases, there was a span of 10 bases. This CDR3 contains 13 residues. CDR1 and CDR2 from the germline V gene are MNHEY and SMNVEV (reference sequence). CDR3 DNA: TGTGCCAGCAGTTTCGGGTTTGAGACTGAAGCTTTCTTT. Translated: CASSFGFETEAFF.

The chain combines TRBV28 with TRBJ2-3; D may be TRBD1 (6 bases). Germline V gives CDR1 MDHEN, CDR2 SYDVKM. This CDR3 spans 20 amino acids. With 3 bases removed from V and 6 bases from J, the gap between germline ends came to 31 bases. CDR3 in amino acids: CASSFHFYRAWRSPGDTQYF. CDR3 sequence (DNA): TGTGCCAGCAGTTTTCATTTCTACAGGGCCTGGCGATCCCCTGGGGATACGCAGTATTTT.

The chain has TRBV28 and TRBJ2-7, with D hard to call. This CDR3 has 17 amino acids. Trimming took off 1 base at V and 0 bases at J, with 16 bases between the two ends. Germline loops: CDR1 MDHEN, CDR2 SYDVKM. CDR3 coding DNA: TGTGCCAGCAGTTTATTCCCATCCTTCGACACCTCCTACGAGCAGTACTTC. As protein: CASSLFPSFDTSYEQYF.

J is TRBJ2-7 and V is TRBV25-1; D unresolved. This CDR3 is built from 11 residues. V shed 7 bases and J shed 3 bases, with 7 bases lying between them. Looked up from germline, CDR1 is MGHDK and CDR2 is SYGVNS. Written as DNA, the CDR3 is TGTGCCAGCAAGAGGTTCTACGAGCAGTACTTC. Amino acids: CASKRFYEQYF.